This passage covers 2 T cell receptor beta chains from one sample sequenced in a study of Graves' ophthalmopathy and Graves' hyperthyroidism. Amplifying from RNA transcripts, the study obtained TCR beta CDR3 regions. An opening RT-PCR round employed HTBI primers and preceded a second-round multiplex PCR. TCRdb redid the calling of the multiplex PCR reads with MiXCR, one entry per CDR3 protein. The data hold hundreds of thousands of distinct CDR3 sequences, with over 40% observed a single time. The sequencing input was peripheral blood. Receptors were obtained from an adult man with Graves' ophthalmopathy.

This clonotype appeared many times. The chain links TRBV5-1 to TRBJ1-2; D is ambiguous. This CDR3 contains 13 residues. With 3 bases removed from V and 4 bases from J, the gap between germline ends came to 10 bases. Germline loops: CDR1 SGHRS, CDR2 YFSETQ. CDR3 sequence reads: CASSSTPFYGYTF. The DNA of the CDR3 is TGCGCCAGCAGCTCGACACCTTTCTATGGCTACACCTTC.

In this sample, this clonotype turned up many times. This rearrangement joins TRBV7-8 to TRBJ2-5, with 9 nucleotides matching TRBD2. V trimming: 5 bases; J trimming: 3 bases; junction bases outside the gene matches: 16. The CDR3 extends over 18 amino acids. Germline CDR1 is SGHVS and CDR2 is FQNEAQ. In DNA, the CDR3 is TGTGCCAGCAGCCTCATCCGGTCTAGCGGGATGGGGGAAGAGACCCAGTACTTC. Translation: CASSLIRSSGMGEETQYF. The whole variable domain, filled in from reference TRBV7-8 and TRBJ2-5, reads GAGVSQSPRYKVAKRGQDVALRCDPISGHVSLFWYQQALGQGPEFLTYFQNEAQLDKSGLPSDRFFAERPEGSVSTLKIQRTQQEDSAVYLCASSLIRSSGMGEETQYFGPGTRLLVL.